Listed here is a single TCR beta chain. Its antigen is as yet unknown. The data are from a study of OX40 agonist ivuxolimab in advanced cancers. Baseline, cycle 4 day 1, and cycle 7 day 1 were the blood sampling points. Sequencing was performed with immunoSEQ multiplex PCR; in TCRdb, only in-frame clones are kept and a portion is missing. Among about 34,000 clones listed, roughly 80% were seen once. Overall study results and limits: What antigens the expanded peripheral T cells recognized was never established. Doses of 0.1 to 3.0 mg/kg were accompanied by clonal expansion of CD4+ and CD8+ blood T cells by week 6. Averaging showed that CD8+ T cells had more expanded clones than CD4+ did.

The CDR3 has 15 residues. V lost 4 bases, J lost 3 bases, and 15 bases lay in between. Germline CDR1 and CDR2: SGHAT and FQNNGV. The rearrangement uses TRBV11-2 and TRBJ1-2, with unresolved D. The sequencing used CD4+ or CD8+ T cells sorted from blood, collected in a trial of the OX40 agonist ivuxolimab. The TCR was taken from an adult with an advanced solid tumor such as melanoma, head and neck, liver or kidney cancer. The CDR3 loop reads CASSSRTDQDYGYTF. In nucleotides, the CDR3 is TGTGCCAGCAGCTCTCGGACCGACCAAGACTATGGCTACACCTTC.